This T cell receptor (beta chain) was recovered during a study of sequential checkpoint blockade in melanoma. Overall study context: After both sequences, patients received maintenance nivolumab.

V lost 6 bases and J lost 5, with 14 bases in between. The CDR3 loop spans 13 amino acids. The germline gives CDR1 SGHNT, CDR2 YYREEE (reference sequence). TCRdb's copy holds only in-frame clones and misses some; the assay was immunoSEQ multiplex PCR. The sample includes about 12,000 clones, roughly 65% seen only once; the top ten take approximately 21%. The treatment here: randomized to nivolumab then ipilimumab (arm A) or the reverse (arm B). From thawed PBMCs, live CD3+CD8+ cells negative for CD19 and CD56 were sorted. The chain links TRBV5-4 to TRBJ1-2; TRBD1 is a possible D gene (5 bases). This sample comprised CD8+ T cells sorted from blood (inferred from file names), obtained from a patient given nivolumab and ipilimumab in sequence. This receptor was obtained from a human donor with melanoma. CDR3 nucleotides: TGTGCCAGCACCGATGGGACTTGGTATGGCTACACCTTC. Protein: CASTDGTWYGYTF.